This T cell receptor beta chain was recovered during a study of CD8 T cells in ankylosing spondylitis. This clonotype was seen a handful of times. The antigen is not known. The CDR3 has 14 amino acids. Germline V CDR1 and CDR2: SGHRS, YFSETQ. With 7 bases clipped from V and 5 bases from J, the junction kept 11 bases outside the gene matches. Whole-study findings and limits: The clones that were linked to disease were reported to be significantly enriched in matched synovial fluid samples from ankylosing spondylitis patients. Among TCR beta sequences, a motif of several highly homologous variants appeared characteristic of ankylosing spondylitis blood.

In TCRdb, the 5' RACE reads were re-called with MiXCR into one record per CDR3 protein. The table has fewer than 400,000 distinct CDR3 sequences, around 24% seen once. V is TRBV5-1 and J is TRBJ2-5; 7 bases match TRBD1. The receptor's source is a male donor with ankylosing spondylitis. The specimen was blood, either unsorted or a sorted T cell fraction (not recorded which). As DNA, the CDR3 is TGCGCCAGCTCCCCTAGGACAGGTGGGGAGACCCAGTACTTC. As protein: CASSPRTGGETQYF.